This T cell receptor (beta chain) came from a study of response to subunit inactivated influenza vaccine. Regarding the study as a whole: Few new T cells, the authors suggested, are recruited by each seasonal influenza vaccination.

About this clonotype itself: What it binds is unknown.

The germline V gene has CDR1 SGHTA and CDR2 FQGNSA. CDR3 size: 13 residues. V was clipped by 5 bases and J by 7 bases, with 12 bases between them. Via MiXCR, TCRdb re-called the RT-PCR reads, giving one row per CDR3 protein. The sample lists 300,000 to 350,000 distinct CDR3 sequences, 22% occurring once. The V and J genes are TRBV7-2 and TRBJ2-1; no clear D gene. The sample was PBMCs from blood, taken about 20 months after vaccination. This receptor was obtained from a man between 45 and 75 years old who received an inactivated influenza vaccine. CDR3: CASSLDHWNEQFF. The CDR3 DNA is TGTGCCAGCAGCCTCGACCACTGGAATGAGCAGTTCTTC.